This T cell receptor beta chain comes out of a study of blood T cell repertoires in COVID-19. Overall study context: Samples of COVID-19 (acute and convalescent) were obtained from the United States, Italy and Spain. PBMCs, B-cell-depleted T cells, or T cells were the source of the cDNA or gDNA that made up the material.

The CDR3 spans 14 residues. Germline CDR1 and CDR2: KGHSH and LQKENI. J gave up 10 bases and V 1 base, and 7 bases lay outside the gene matches. Per the original data handling: Scientists estimated how many nucleated cells there were by amplifying reference gene primers. Sequencing was performed with immunoSEQ multiplex PCR; in TCRdb, only in-frame clones are kept and a portion is missing. V and J calls and clone size are copied from that table; D and trimming were computed from the DNA. This sample has 450,000 to 500,000 clones, with 80% to 90% found just once. This chain joins TRBV18 and TRBJ2-1; 7 bases map to TRBD1. This clonotype originated in a human donor in a cohort sampled during active COVID-19. Sequenced sample: peripheral blood. CDR3 sequence: CASSPRQGIGEQFF. The DNA of the CDR3 is TGTGCCAGCTCACCACGACAGGGTATAGGGGAGCAGTTCTTC.